Below, one TCR beta chain is given with its context. No cognate antigen has been identified for it. No much larger clonotype is one base removed from it; base qualities were not supplied. The data stem from a study of T-cell memory formation after mild COVID-19 (dated by TCRdb to the early 2020s). A note on the overall study: TCR sequence clusters from the two donors were found to be largely donor specific. In two donors, T-cell clones that expanded and contracted after mild COVID-19 were followed by sequencing TCRalpha and TCRbeta repertoires longitudinally. The cohort comprised two young, previously healthy adult volunteers, one female and one male. Results and caveats for the whole study, not just this receptor: Contracting CD4+ clones were found mainly in CM and EM memory subsets, while CD8+ clones were enriched in EMRA. Some responding clones were detected in pre-infection memory, which suggested that pre-existing cross-reactive memory T cells had joined the SARS-CoV-2 response. The second-wave clones that peaked on day 37 were not confirmed to be SARS-CoV-2 specific. Clones that contracted from day 15 to 85 showed balanced CD4/CD8 phenotypes, whereas a second wave of clones that expanded from day 15 to 37 leaned towards CD4+. Only a couple of mild cases were covered by the study, and larger cohorts that include severe cases with pre-infection samples were considered necessary.

Sequencing relied on an Illumina NovaSeq 6000. Using 5'RACE with constant-segment primers, TCRalpha and TCRbeta cDNA libraries were constructed, with sample barcodes and unique molecular identifiers added in the process. RNA was extracted from every sample with Trizol reagent. Libraries were amplified in two PCR steps, with a second sample barcode and Illumina TruSeq adapters added in the second step. Sequencing of the libraries was done on an Illumina NovaSeq, producing 2 x 150 bp paired-end reads. The study's own analysis went as follows. With migec v1.2.7, reads were demultiplexed and then collapsed into UMI-guided consensus sequences. Using mixcr v2.1.11, UMI consensuses were aligned to TRA and TRB V and J templates and then assembled into clonotypes. A clonotype was counted as expanded or contracted only when both edgeR and NoisET called the clonotype significant, with the noise models trained on biological replicates. For edgeR calls, the thresholds were a false discovery rate-adjusted p below 0.01 and a log2 fold-change of 1. PCA with hierarchical clustering of max-normalized trajectories of the 1000 most abundant clonotypes was used as exploratory dynamics analysis. The CD4 or CD8 phenotype of responding clones was assigned using the separately sequenced CD4+ and CD8+ repertoires. Using fastp trimming at Q25 and MiXCR clonotype assembly, TCRdb reanalyzed the public sequencing data and kept in-frame beta chains. When rows share a CDR3 protein, they turn into one entry using the most common DNA and genes. Here the V and J calls rest on TCRdb's processing, not on the authors' analysis. The sample has over 120,000 distinct CDR3 sequences on record, 6% to 6.5% of them singletons. Clones ranked in the top ten supply approximately 2.2% of the sample.

Ficoll-Paque density gradient centrifugation was used to isolate PBMCs. The CDR3 measures 15 amino acids from cysteine to phenylalanine. Only the CDR3 DNA stays, 45 bases, in frame from base 1. V is cut by 0 bases and J by 1 base, and the space between the germline ends is 9 bases. Per the germline V gene, MNHEY is the CDR1 and SVGAGI is the CDR2. The chain uses TRBV6-5 and TRBJ1-1; possibly the D gene is TRBD1, per 5 matching bases. The specimen sequenced was PBMCs or a T cell subset sorted from them (not recorded which). The clonotype was recovered from an adult woman who had mild COVID-19 (a few samples of this study predate the infection). The sample titles of this study are shuffled in the database, so cell type and time point are left out; the donor was told from shared clones. The CDR3 protein: CASSYSAGRNTEAFF. The nucleotide sequence is given as TGTGCCAGCAGTTACTCCGCAGGGCGGAACACTGAAGCTTTCTTT.